This TCR beta chain stems from a study of siplizumab effects on memory and regulatory T cells. General study findings and limits: An assignable naive or memory phenotype was lacking in roughly 75-97% of proliferating CD4+ or CD8+ clones.

Around 100,000 TCR templates underwent assay in each sample. The data were produced by immunoSEQ multiplex PCR, yet TCRdb's version contains in-frame clones alone and is incomplete. The table has about 100,000 clones, more than 90% seen once; the top ten hold roughly 0.16%. V gave up 6 bases and J gave up 1 base, with 9 bases separating them. CDR1 and CDR2 from the germline V gene are MNHEY and SMNVEV (reference sequence). The CDR3 runs 14 residues. Worth noting for this clone: Its antigen is currently unknown.

This TCR was recovered from a human donor in good health. The sequenced sample was CD4+ T cells sorted from blood. The gene calls are TRBV27 and TRBJ2-2; TRBD2 might be the D (6 bases). CDR3 DNA: TGTGCCAGCAGGCGGGGAGTGAACACCGGGGAGCTGTTTTTT. Translated: CASRRGVNTGELFF.